Included here is one TCR beta chain sequence, with context. This sample is drawn from a study of blood T cell repertoires in COVID-19. Study details: Acute and convalescent COVID-19 samples came from the United States, Italy and Spain.

This CDR3 is built from 15 residues. In germline, CDR1 is SGHNT, CDR2 YYREEE (reference sequence). V lost 4 bases to trimming and J lost 3 bases; unmatched junction nucleotides: 8. TCRdb's table, derived via immunoSEQ multiplex PCR, lists solely in-frame clones and lacks some. The repertoire includes around 140,000 clones, over 70% of them detected once, and approximately 6.1% sits in the top ten. The sequenced sample consisted of peripheral blood. The rearrangement links TRBV5-4 to TRBJ2-5; 8 positions agree with TRBD2. The clonotype originates from an elderly man with acute or convalescent COVID-19. CDR3 sequence (DNA): TGTGCCAGCAGCCGAGATAGCGGGGCTAAAGAGACCCAGTACTTC. This translates into CASSRDSGAKETQYF.